Presented here are 2 T cell receptor beta chains from one specimen sequenced in a study of blood T cell repertoires in COVID-19. TCRdb's table, derived via immunoSEQ multiplex PCR, lists solely in-frame clones and lacks some. The profile shows 220,000 or so clones, 80% to 90% of them singletons. The specimen sequenced was PBMCs or T cells enriched from blood (not recorded which). These receptors all come from a man in his forties or fifties who had been exposed to COVID-19.

CDR3 nucleotides: TGTGCCAGCAGTTCCCTCAGGGGCCTTAATCAGCCCCAGCATTTT. Protein: CASSSLRGLNQPQHF. The V gene is TRBV27, the J gene TRBJ1-5, with a tentative D call TRBD1 (6 bases). V was cut by 4 bases and J by 4 bases, with 14 bases left in between. This CDR3 is 15 amino acids long. The germline gives CDR1 MNHEY, CDR2 SMNVEV (reference sequence).

In this sample, this clone turned up a few times. CDR3 amino acids: CASSWGGRAYNEQFF. CDR3 in DNA: TGCGCCAGCAGCTGGGGCGGGAGAGCCTACAATGAGCAGTTCTTC. The J gene is TRBJ2-1, the V gene TRBV5-1; 7 bases fit TRBD2. CDR1 SGHRS and CDR2 YFSETQ come from the germline V gene. The CDR3 runs 15 residues. Unmatched junction bases numbered 5, after V lost 3 bases and J lost 2 bases. Supplemented by reference TRBV5-1 and TRBJ2-1, the full variable domain reads KAGVTQTPRYLIKTRGQQVTLSCSPISGHRSVSWYQQTPGQGLQFLFEYFSETQRNKGNFPGRFSGRQFSNSRSEMNVSTLELGDSALYLCASSWGGRAYNEQFFGPGTRLTVL.